Each of the 11 T cell receptor beta chains below was sequenced from the same sample in a study of shared clonotypes between healthy human individuals. Method: immunoSEQ multiplex PCR; TCRdb's copy keeps in-frame clones and lacks some. Of approximately 87,000 clones in the sample, about 63% are singletons; the top ten hold roughly 56%. The specimen was memory CD8+ T cells sorted from blood. Subset noted: CD45RO+ cells pooled with CCR7-negative TemRA cells. These receptors all stem from a young man in good health.

The chain links TRBV28 to TRBJ2-1; no reliable D call. Germline CDR1 is MDHEN and CDR2 is SYDVKM. Trimming took off 10 bases at V and 6 bases at J, with 10 bases between the two ends. There are 11 residues in the CDR3. The CDR3 DNA reads TGTGCCACTGGCCCTTCCAATGAGCAGTTCTTC. Its translation is CATGPSNEQFF.

This clone was observed a single time. The rearrangement links TRBV7-3 to TRBJ2-3, with TRBD1 identical over 10 bases. The CDR3 has 15 amino acids. J was trimmed by 4 bases and V by 4 bases; bases with no gene match: 5. Germline values: CDR1 SGHTA, CDR2 FQGTGA. The CDR3 is CASSWTGGAPDTQYF. For the CDR3, the DNA is TGTGCCAGCAGCTGGACAGGGGGAGCCCCAGATACGCAGTATTTT.

Here the CDR3 reads CASSSTSGRAYNEQFF. DNA of the CDR3: TGTGCCAGCAGCTCGACTAGCGGGAGGGCTTACAATGAGCAGTTCTTC. This chain uses TRBV11-2 with TRBJ2-1; 14 bases fit TRBD2. Per germline, CDR1 SGHAT and CDR2 FQNNGV. This CDR3 has 16 amino acids. Germline trimming cut 4 bases from V and 4 bases from J; bases unmatched to any gene: 3.

The V call is TRBV6-9, the J call TRBJ2-7; TRBD2 aligns across 12 bases. The V and J ends lost 3 bases and 3 bases, in that order; junction bases with no gene match: 3. CDR3 size: 15 residues. Germline CDR1 and CDR2: MNHGY and SVAAGI. In DNA form, the CDR3 reads TGTGCCAGCAGTTACTCGACTAGCGGGGGCTACGAGCAGTACTTC. The encoded protein is CASSYSTSGGYEQYF.

The chain employs TRBV29-1 and TRBJ2-1; either TRBD1 or TRBD2 may supply D (5 bases each). CDR3 length: 17 residues. V was clipped by 7 bases and J by 7 bases, with 29 bases between them. Germline CDR1 reads SQVTM; CDR2 reads ANQGSEA. The CDR3 loop is CSAFPAGRASILNEQFF. The CDR3 nucleotides are TGCAGCGCCTTCCCCGCAGGGCGGGCGTCGATCCTTAATGAGCAGTTCTTC.

In this sample, this clone turned up many times. The chain is built from TRBV7-2 and TRBJ2-1; 7 bases fit TRBD2. The V gene's germline CDR1 is SGHTA and CDR2 FQGNSA. There are 14 residues in the CDR3. Losses at the gene ends were 0 bases for V and 7 bases for J; bases not matched to a gene: 3. CDR3 nucleotide sequence: TGTGCCAGCAGCTTAGCGGCGGGAGCTAATGAGCAGTTCTTC. Its protein product is CASSLAAGANEQFF.

In its sample, this clone was seen a few times. The chain carries TRBV11-2 and TRBJ2-1; no clear D gene. This CDR3 comprises 15 residues. Trimming left V 1 base short and J 5 bases short, with 12 bases between. The germline gives CDR1 SGHAT, CDR2 FQNNGV. CDR3 protein: CASSLGSAVHNEQFF. CDR3 nucleotide sequence: TGTGCCAGCAGCTTAGGGAGCGCAGTTCACAATGAGCAGTTCTTC.

This clone has only a few counts. This chain joins TRBV28 and TRBJ2-1; 7 bases agree with TRBD2. Trimming at V came to 3 bases and at J to 8 bases, leaving 10 bases not matched to a gene. CDR1 MDHEN and CDR2 SYDVKM come from the germline V gene. This CDR3 contains 15 residues. In nucleotides, the CDR3 is TGTGCCAGCAGTTTCGTAGTGGGAGGGCCTGATGAGCAGTTCTTC. As protein: CASSFVVGGPDEQFF.

The chain is built from TRBV2 and TRBJ1-1; TRBD1 matches at 9 bases. Germline lookup yields CDR1 SNHLY and CDR2 FYNNEI. Germline trimming cut 5 bases from V and 5 bases from J; bases unmatched to any gene: 6. The CDR3 is 14 residues long. CDR3 loop: CASSQQGAATEAFF. CDR3 DNA: TGTGCCAGCAGTCAACAGGGGGCAGCAACTGAAGCTTTCTTT.

The table lists this clone with many counts. The rearrangement joins TRBV6-4 to TRBJ2-1; D perhaps matches TRBD2 (6 bases). Germline-derived CDR1 and CDR2 are MRHNA and SNTAGT. V lost 3 bases, J lost 0 bases, and 9 bases lay in between. The CDR3 consists of 15 residues. CDR3 residues: CASSEGGGSYNEQFF. The DNA for the CDR3 is TGTGCCAGCAGTGAGGGGGGAGGCTCCTACAATGAGCAGTTCTTC.

The chain carries TRBV9 and TRBJ2-3; D remains ambiguous. The CDR3 runs to 13 residues. Trimming removed 6 bases at V and 2 bases at J, with 10 bases between. In germline, CDR1 is SGDLS, CDR2 YYNGEE. CDR3 protein: CASNSGLTDTQYF. CDR3 nucleotides: TGTGCCAGCAATTCTGGCCTCACAGATACGCAGTATTTT. Looking up the rest from reference TRBV9 and TRBJ2-3 gives the full variable domain: DSGVTQTPKHLITATGQRVTLRCSPRSGDLSVYWYQQSLDQGLQFLIQYYNGEERAKGNILERFSAQQFPDLHSELNLSSLELGDSALYFCASNSGLTDTQYFGPGTRLTVL.